This passage covers 19 T cell receptor beta chains from one sample sequenced in a study of T-cell memory formation after mild COVID-19. TCRdb recomputed calls from the 5' RACE reads with MiXCR, one row per CDR3 protein. The table records more than 150,000 distinct CDR3 sequences, about 20% of them present only once. The source material was PBMCs or a T cell subset sorted from them (not recorded which). The source of these receptors is an adult woman who had mild COVID-19 (a few samples of this study predate the infection). Cell type and time point are not known.

This chain links TRBV5-6 with TRBJ2-7, with 8 bases fitting TRBD1. CDR3 length equals 14 residues. The V gene end was trimmed by 4 bases and the J gene end by 3 bases; junction bases not matched to a gene: 6. Per germline, CDR1 SGHDT and CDR2 YYEEEE. CDR3 coding DNA: TGTGCCAGCAGCCCGGGACAGGCACTCTACGAGCAGTACTTC. This sequence encodes CASSPGQALYEQYF. The complete variable domain, with remaining parts taken from reference TRBV5-6 and TRBJ2-7, reads DAGVTQSPTHLIKTRGQQVTLRCSPKSGHDTVSWYQQALGQGPQFIFQYYEEEERQRGNFPDRFSGHQFPNYSSELNVNALLLGDSALYLCASSPGQALYEQYFGPGTRLTVT.

The V and J genes are TRBV9 and TRBJ2-3; TRBD1 aligns across 7 bases. Per the germline V gene, CDR1 is SGDLS and CDR2 is YYNGEE. This CDR3 contains 15 residues. Trimming removed 0 bases from V and 4 bases from J; junction bases left unmatched: 5. The CDR3 here is CASSVEQGSPDTQYF. The CDR3 bases are TGTGCCAGCAGCGTAGAACAGGGGTCCCCAGATACGCAGTATTTT. The full variable domain, its missing parts supplied by reference TRBV9 and TRBJ2-3, is DSGVTQTPKHLITATGQRVTLRCSPRSGDLSVYWYQQSLDQGLQFLIQYYNGEERAKGNILERFSAQQFPDLHSELNLSSLELGDSALYFCASSVEQGSPDTQYFGPGTRLTVL.

J is TRBJ2-7 and V is TRBV4-1, with D perhaps matching TRBD1 (5 bases). The CDR3 spans 13 residues. The germline V gene encodes CDR1 MGHRA and CDR2 YSYEKL. Between the trimmed V and J ends, which lost 4 bases and 3 bases, there was a span of 10 bases. The CDR3 sequence: CASSLGPNYEQYF. For the CDR3, the DNA is TGCGCCAGCAGCCTGGGGCCGAACTACGAGCAGTACTTC.

The chain uses TRBV9 and TRBJ1-2, with D unclear. The CDR3 totals 12 residues. Germline V gene lookup returns CDR1 SGDLS and CDR2 YYNGEE. V dropped 0 bases and J dropped 8 bases, with 8 bases sitting between them. DNA for the CDR3: TGTGCCAGCAGCGTAGGTCAAGGCGGCTACACCTTC. The encoded protein is CASSVGQGGYTF.

J is TRBJ1-2 and V is TRBV6-5, with unresolved D. Germline V gene lookup returns CDR1 MNHEY and CDR2 SVGAGI. This CDR3 has 16 amino acids. V was pared by 0 bases and J by 2 bases, with 13 bases between. The CDR3 protein is CASSYSIAPTNYGYTF. The CDR3 DNA is TGTGCCAGCAGTTACTCGATAGCCCCTACCAACTATGGCTACACCTTC.

This clonotype was seen ten or more times. The chain recombines TRBV4-3 with TRBJ2-7; D is perhaps TRBD2 (6 bases). The germline CDR1 and CDR2 sequences are LGHNA and YSLEER. This CDR3 has 16 residues. V was shortened by 0 bases and J by 3 bases, with 15 bases between the two germline ends. DNA for the CDR3: TGCGCCAGCAGCCAAGAATTTGACGGGAGTAACTACGAGCAGTACTTC. It translates to CASSQEFDGSNYEQYF.

The chain's CDR3 is CASSLLAGMNTGELFF. CDR3 DNA: TGTGCCAGCAGCTTACTAGCGGGAATGAACACCGGGGAGCTGTTTTTT. The chain links TRBV7-2 to TRBJ2-2; 9 bases match TRBD2. The germline V gene has CDR1 SGHTA and CDR2 FQGNSA. J gave up 1 base and V 2 bases, and 2 bases lay outside the gene matches. The CDR3 spans 16 residues.

The CDR3 coding sequence is TGTGCCAGCAGCCCCCCGACAGGGCAAACTGAAGCTTTCTTT. As protein: CASSPPTGQTEAFF. This sequence joins TRBV5-5 and TRBJ1-1; 7 bases are shared with TRBD1. Germline V gives CDR1 SGHKS, CDR2 YYEKEE (reference sequence). This CDR3 has 14 residues. With 4 bases clipped from V and 5 bases from J, the junction kept 8 bases outside the gene matches.

The V gene is TRBV7-2, the J gene TRBJ2-3, with D hard to call. V lost 2 bases to trimming and J lost 4 bases, with 10 bases between them. The germline V gene has CDR1 SGHTA and CDR2 FQGNSA. This CDR3 contains 14 residues. CDR3 amino acids: CASSLIVGSDTQYF. CDR3 in DNA: TGTGCCAGCAGCTTAATAGTCGGGTCAGATACGCAGTATTTT. The full variable domain, completed using reference TRBV7-2 and TRBJ2-3, is GAGVSQSPSNKVTEKGKDVELRCDPISGHTALYWYRQSLGQGLEFLIYFQGNSAPDKSGLPSDRFSAERTGGSVSTLTIQRTQQEDSAVYLCASSLIVGSDTQYFGPGTRLTVL.

V and J are TRBV7-9 and TRBJ2-2; D remains unclear. Between the trimmed V and J ends, which lost 4 bases and 5 bases, there was a span of 5 bases. The CDR3 totals 12 residues. From germline, CDR1 is SEHNR and CDR2 FQNEAQ (reference sequence). Here the CDR3 reads CASSSPTGELFF. Written as DNA, the CDR3 is TGTGCCAGCAGCTCCCCGACCGGGGAGCTGTTTTTT.

This clonotype was found a few times. The chain combines TRBV29-1 with TRBJ1-2; 7 positions match TRBD1. CDR3 size: 14 residues. Trimming at V came to 5 bases and at J to 5 bases, leaving 11 bases not matched to a gene. CDR1 is SQVTM and CDR2 is ANQGSEA in the germline V gene. As DNA, the CDR3 is TGCAGCGTTTGGACAGGACTCTCCTATTATGGCTACACCTTC. Encoded protein: CSVWTGLSYYGYTF.

The gene calls are TRBV9 and TRBJ1-3; D gene unclear. The CDR3 consists of 15 residues. Germline CDR1 and CDR2: SGDLS and YYNGEE. Trimming left V 0 bases short and J 0 bases short, with 7 bases between. The CDR3 DNA follows: TGTGCCAGCAGCGTAGGTGGAGGCTCTGGAAACACCATATATTTT. Protein sequence: CASSVGGGSGNTIYF.

The CDR3 sequence: CAGDAGGNSPLHF. The CDR3 DNA follows: TGTGCCGGCGACGCAGGGGGTAATTCACCCCTCCACTTT. The rearrangement joins TRBV7-9 to TRBJ1-6; 7 bases match TRBD1. CDR1 is SEHNR and CDR2 is FQNEAQ in the germline V gene (reference sequence). CDR3 length equals 13 residues. V trimming: 11 bases; J trimming: 6 bases; junction bases outside the gene matches: 7.

J is TRBJ2-1 and V is TRBV2, with D uncertain. Germline V gene lookup returns CDR1 SNHLY and CDR2 FYNNEI. V shed 4 bases and J shed 6 bases, with 7 bases lying between them. The CDR3 consists of 12 residues. In nucleotides, the CDR3 is TGTGCCAGCAGTGGACACAGCAATGAGCAGTTCTTC. It encodes CASSGHSNEQFF. Full variable domain (missing parts from reference TRBV2 and TRBJ2-1): EPEVTQTPSHQVTQMGQEVILRCVPISNHLYFYWYRQILGQKVEFLVSFYNNEISEKSEIFDDQFSVERPDGSNFTLKIRSTKLEDSAMYFCASSGHSNEQFFGPGTRLTVL.

This chain connects TRBV4-3 to TRBJ1-1; tentatively, D is TRBD1 (5 bases). Germline-derived CDR1 and CDR2 are LGHNA and YSLEER. This CDR3 comprises 14 residues. Trimming took off 1 base at V and 4 bases at J, with 10 bases between the two ends. For the CDR3, the DNA is TGCGCCAGCAGCCAAGGTTGGGGCCCCACTGAAGCTTTCTTT. Its protein product is CASSQGWGPTEAFF.

This rearrangement joins TRBV4-1 to TRBJ1-2; the D gene is possibly TRBD1 (5 bases). V lost 3 bases and J lost 6, with 8 bases in between. The germline gives CDR1 MGHRA, CDR2 YSYEKL. The CDR3 covers 12 residues. The CDR3 region is CASSHGGDGYTF. The CDR3 DNA follows: TGCGCCAGCAGCCATGGGGGGGATGGCTACACCTTC.

In its sample, this clonotype was seen a few times. The chain joins TRBV6-6 to TRBJ2-3; 8 positions agree with TRBD1. Per the germline V gene, CDR1 is MNHNY and CDR2 is SVGAGI (reference sequence). This CDR3 is built from 15 residues. The junction had 9 bases not matched to a gene; V was cut back by 6 bases and J by 4 bases. The CDR3 sequence is CASRHRDRRADTQYF. DNA of the CDR3: TGTGCCAGCAGACACCGGGACAGGAGGGCAGATACGCAGTATTTT.

V and J are TRBV27 and TRBJ1-1; D uncertain. V was cut by 5 bases and J by 0 bases, with 7 bases left in between. This CDR3 region has 13 residues. Germline V gene sequence: CDR1 MNHEY, CDR2 SMNVEV (reference sequence). The CDR3 DNA sequence: TGTGCCAGCAGTACGTCTATGAACACTGAAGCTTTCTTT. This sequence encodes CASSTSMNTEAFF.

The gene calls are TRBV4-1 and TRBJ2-1, with D perhaps matching TRBD2 (6 bases). Trimming stripped 0 bases from V and 7 bases from J, with 13 bases between. This CDR3 is 15 amino acids long. The germline gives CDR1 MGHRA, CDR2 YSYEKL. CDR3: CASSQEVQDYNEQFF. The CDR3 DNA reads TGCGCCAGCAGCCAAGAGGTACAGGACTATAATGAGCAGTTCTTC.